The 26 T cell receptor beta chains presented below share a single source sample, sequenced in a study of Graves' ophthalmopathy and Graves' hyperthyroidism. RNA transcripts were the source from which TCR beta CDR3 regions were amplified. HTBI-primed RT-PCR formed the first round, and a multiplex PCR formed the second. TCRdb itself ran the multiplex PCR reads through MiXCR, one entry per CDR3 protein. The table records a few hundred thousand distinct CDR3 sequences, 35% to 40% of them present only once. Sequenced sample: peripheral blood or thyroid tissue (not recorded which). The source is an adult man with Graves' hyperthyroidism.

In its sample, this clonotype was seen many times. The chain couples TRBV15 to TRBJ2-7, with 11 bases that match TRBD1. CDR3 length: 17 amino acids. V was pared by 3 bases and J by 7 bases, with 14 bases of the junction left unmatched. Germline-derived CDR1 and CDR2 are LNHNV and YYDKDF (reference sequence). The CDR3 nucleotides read TGTGCCACCAGCAGCGATCACCGGGACAGGGGGTTGGTTGAGCAGTACTTC. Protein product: CATSSDHRDRGLVEQYF.

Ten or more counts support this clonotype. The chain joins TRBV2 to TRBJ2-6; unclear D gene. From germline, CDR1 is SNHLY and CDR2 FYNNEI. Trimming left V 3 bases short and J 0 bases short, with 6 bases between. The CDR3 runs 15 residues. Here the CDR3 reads CASSDGISGANVLTF. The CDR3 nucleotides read TGTGCCAGCAGTGATGGTATCTCTGGGGCCAACGTCCTGACTTTC.

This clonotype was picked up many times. In nucleotides, the CDR3 is TGCAGTGCTCAGTCAGGGTGGGAAAGTCAGCCCCAGCATTTT. It is translated as CSAQSGWESQPQHF. The V call is TRBV20-1, the J call TRBJ1-5, with D maybe TRBD1 (5 bases). The V end was cut by 5 bases, the J end by 6 bases, with 17 bases between. The germline CDR1 and CDR2 sequences are DFQATT and SNEGSKA (reference sequence). This CDR3 contains 14 residues.

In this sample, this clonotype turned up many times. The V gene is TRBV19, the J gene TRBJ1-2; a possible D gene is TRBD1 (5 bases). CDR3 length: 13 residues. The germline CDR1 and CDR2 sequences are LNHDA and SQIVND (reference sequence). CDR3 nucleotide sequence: TGTGCGAGTCGCAGTCGCAGGGCCCATGGCTACACCTTC. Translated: CASRSRRAHGYTF.

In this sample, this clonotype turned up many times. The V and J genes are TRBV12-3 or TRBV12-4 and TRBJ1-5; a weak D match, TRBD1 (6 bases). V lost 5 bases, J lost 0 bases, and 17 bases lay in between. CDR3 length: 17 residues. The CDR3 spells CASSPKQGGDSNQPQHF. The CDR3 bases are TGTGCCAGCAGTCCGAAACAGGGTGGTGATAGCAATCAGCCCCAGCATTTT.

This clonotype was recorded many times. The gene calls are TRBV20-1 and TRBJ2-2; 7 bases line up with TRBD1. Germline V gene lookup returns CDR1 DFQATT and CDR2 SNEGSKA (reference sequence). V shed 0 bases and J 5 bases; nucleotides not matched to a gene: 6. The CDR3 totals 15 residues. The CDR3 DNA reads TGCAGTGCTAGAGATCGGGGCAGGGGGACCGGGGAGCTGTTTTTT. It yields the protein CSARDRGRGTGELFF.

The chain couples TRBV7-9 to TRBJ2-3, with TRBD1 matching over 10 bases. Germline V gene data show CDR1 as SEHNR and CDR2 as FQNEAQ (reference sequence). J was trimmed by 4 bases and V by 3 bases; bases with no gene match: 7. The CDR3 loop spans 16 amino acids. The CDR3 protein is CASSFRQGASADTQYF. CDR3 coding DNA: TGTGCCAGCAGCTTCCGACAGGGGGCTAGCGCAGATACGCAGTATTTT.

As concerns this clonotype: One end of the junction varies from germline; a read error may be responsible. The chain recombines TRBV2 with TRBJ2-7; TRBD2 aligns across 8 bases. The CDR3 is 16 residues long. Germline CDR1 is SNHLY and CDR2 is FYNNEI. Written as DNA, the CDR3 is TGTGCCAGCAGTGGGGATTCGGGACTAGTCCTCTACGGGCAGTACTTC. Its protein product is CASSGDSGLVLYGQYF.

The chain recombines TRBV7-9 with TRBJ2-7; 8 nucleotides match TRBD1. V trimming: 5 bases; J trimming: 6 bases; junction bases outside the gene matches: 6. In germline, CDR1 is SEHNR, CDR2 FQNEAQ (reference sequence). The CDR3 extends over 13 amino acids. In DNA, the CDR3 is TGTGCCAGCAGCCTCAGGGGGCCCGGCGAGCAGTACTTC. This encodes CASSLRGPGEQYF.

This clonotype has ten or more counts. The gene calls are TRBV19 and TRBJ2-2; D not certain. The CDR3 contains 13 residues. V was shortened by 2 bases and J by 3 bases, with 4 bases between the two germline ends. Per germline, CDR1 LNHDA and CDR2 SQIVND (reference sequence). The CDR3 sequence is CASSITYTGELFF. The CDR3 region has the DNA TGTGCCAGTAGTATAACTTACACCGGGGAGCTGTTTTTT.

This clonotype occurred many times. CDR3 sequence: CASSPYGGYTF. In DNA, the CDR3 is TGTGCCAGCAGTCCCTACGGGGGCTACACCTTC. The rearrangement uses TRBV6-6 and TRBJ1-2; D remains ambiguous. The ends were cut back, 5 bases at V and 8 bases at J, with 9 bases in the middle. Germline CDR1 MNHNY, CDR2 SVGAGI (reference sequence). This CDR3 region has 11 residues.

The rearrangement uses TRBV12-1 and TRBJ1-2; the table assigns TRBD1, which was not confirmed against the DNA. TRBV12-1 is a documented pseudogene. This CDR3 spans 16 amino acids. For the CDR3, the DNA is TGTGCCAGCAGCTTTACCGGGACAGGGTTTAACCCTGGCTACACCTTC. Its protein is CASSFTGTGFNPGYTF.

This CDR3 reads CASRMDRGADTEAFF. CDR3 in DNA: TGTGCCAGCAGGATGGACAGGGGAGCCGACACTGAAGCTTTCTTT. The chain carries TRBV10-3 and TRBJ1-1; 9 bases are shared with TRBD1. V lost 10 bases and J lost 3; bases outside the gene matches: 12. The CDR3 is 15 residues long. Per germline, CDR1 ENHRY and CDR2 SYGVKD.

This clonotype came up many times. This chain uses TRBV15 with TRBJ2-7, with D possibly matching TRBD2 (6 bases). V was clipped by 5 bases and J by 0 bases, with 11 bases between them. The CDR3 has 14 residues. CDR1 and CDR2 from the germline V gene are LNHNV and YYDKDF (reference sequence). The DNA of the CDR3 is TGTGCCACCAGCGACCCCGGGAGCTCCTACGAGCAGTACTTC. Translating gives CATSDPGSSYEQYF.

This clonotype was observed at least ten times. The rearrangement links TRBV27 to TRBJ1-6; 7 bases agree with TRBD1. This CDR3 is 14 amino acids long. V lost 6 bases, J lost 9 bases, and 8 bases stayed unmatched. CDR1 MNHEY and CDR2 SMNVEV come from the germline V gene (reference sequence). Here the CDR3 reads CASRTGQGFSPLHF. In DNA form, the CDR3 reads TGTGCCAGCAGGACAGGGCAGGGTTTTTCACCCCTCCACTTT.

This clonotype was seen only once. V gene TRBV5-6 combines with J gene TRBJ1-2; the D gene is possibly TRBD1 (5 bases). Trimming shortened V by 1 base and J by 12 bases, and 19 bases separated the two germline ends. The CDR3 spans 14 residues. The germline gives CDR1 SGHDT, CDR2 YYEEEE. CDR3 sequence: CASSLNRGVSGNTF. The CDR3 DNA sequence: TGTGCCAGCAGCTTGAACCGGGGGGTCTCTGGAAACACCTTC.

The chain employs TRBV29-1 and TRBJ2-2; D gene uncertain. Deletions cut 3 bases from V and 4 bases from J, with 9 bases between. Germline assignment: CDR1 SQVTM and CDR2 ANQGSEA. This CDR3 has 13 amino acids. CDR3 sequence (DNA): TGCAGCGTTGATGACTTAAGCACCGGGGAGCTGTTTTTT. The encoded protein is CSVDDLSTGELFF.

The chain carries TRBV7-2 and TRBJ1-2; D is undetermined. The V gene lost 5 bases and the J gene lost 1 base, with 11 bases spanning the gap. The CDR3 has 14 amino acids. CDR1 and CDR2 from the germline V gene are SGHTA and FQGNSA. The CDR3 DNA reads TGTGCCAGCAGCCCAGTAGGCATTAACTATGGCTACACCTTC. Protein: CASSPVGINYGYTF.

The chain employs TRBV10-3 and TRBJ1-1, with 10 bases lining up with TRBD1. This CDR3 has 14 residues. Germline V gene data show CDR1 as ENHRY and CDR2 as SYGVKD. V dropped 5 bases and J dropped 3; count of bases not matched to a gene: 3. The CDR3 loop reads CAISLGQGDTEAFF. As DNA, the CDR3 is TGTGCCATCAGTTTAGGACAGGGGGACACTGAAGCTTTCTTT.

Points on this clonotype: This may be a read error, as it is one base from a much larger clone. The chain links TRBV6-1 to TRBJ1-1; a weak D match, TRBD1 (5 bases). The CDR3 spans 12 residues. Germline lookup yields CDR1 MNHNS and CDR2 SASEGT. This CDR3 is CASNEVRRGALF. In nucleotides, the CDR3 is TGTGCCAGCAATGAGGTCCGAAGGGGAGCTCTCTTT.

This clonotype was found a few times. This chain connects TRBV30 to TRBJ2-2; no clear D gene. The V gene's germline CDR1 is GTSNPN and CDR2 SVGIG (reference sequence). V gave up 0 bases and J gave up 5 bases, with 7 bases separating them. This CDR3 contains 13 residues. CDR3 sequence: CAWSVLRTGELFF. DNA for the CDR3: TGTGCCTGGAGTGTACTCCGTACCGGGGAGCTGTTTTTT.

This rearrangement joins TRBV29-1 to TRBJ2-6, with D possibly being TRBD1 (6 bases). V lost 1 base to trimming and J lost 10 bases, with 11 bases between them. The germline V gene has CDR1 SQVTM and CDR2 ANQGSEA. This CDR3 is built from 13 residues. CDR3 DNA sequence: TGCAGCGTTGAAGGGCAGGGGCTTAACGTCCTGACTTTC. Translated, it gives CSVEGQGLNVLTF.

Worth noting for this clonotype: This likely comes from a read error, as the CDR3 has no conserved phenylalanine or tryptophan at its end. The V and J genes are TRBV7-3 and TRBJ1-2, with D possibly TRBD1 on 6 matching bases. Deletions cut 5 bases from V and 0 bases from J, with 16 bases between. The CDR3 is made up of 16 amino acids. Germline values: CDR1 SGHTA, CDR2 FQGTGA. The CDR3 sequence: CASSRRRGTTNYGYTL. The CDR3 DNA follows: TGTGCCAGCAGCCGCAGGAGGGGGACCACTAACTATGGCTACACCCTC.

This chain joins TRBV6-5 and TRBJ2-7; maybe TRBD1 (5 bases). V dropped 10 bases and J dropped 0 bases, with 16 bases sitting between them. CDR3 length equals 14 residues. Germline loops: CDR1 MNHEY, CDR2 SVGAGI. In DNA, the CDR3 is TGTGCCACCGAGAGAAGGGGTCTCTCCTACGAGCAGTACTTC. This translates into CATERRGLSYEQYF.

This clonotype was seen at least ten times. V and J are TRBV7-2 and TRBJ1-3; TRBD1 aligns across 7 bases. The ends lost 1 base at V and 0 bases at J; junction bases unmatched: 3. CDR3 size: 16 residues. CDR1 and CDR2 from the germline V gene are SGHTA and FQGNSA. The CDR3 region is CASSLGGGLSGNTIYF. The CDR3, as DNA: TGTGCCAGCAGCTTAGGAGGGGGCCTCTCTGGAAACACCATATATTTT.

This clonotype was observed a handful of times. The CDR3: CASSYSAYYQETQYF. The CDR3 DNA is TGTGCCAGCAGTTACTCCGCCTACTACCAAGAGACCCAGTACTTC. The chain employs TRBV7-2 and TRBJ2-5; unclear D gene. The CDR3 runs to 15 residues. V dropped 6 bases and J dropped 0 bases, with 14 bases sitting between them. Germline assignment: CDR1 SGHTA and CDR2 FQGNSA.